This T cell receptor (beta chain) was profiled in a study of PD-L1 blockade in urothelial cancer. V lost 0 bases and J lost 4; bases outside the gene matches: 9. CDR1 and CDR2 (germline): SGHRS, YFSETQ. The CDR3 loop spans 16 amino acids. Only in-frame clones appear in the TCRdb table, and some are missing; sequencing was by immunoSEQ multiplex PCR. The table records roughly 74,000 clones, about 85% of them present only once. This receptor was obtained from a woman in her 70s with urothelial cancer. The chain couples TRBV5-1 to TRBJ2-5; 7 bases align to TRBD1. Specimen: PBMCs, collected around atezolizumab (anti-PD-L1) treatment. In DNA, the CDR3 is TGCGCCAGCAGCTTGGGACAGGGCGGCACGGGAGAGACCCAGTACTTC. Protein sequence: CASSLGQGGTGETQYF.